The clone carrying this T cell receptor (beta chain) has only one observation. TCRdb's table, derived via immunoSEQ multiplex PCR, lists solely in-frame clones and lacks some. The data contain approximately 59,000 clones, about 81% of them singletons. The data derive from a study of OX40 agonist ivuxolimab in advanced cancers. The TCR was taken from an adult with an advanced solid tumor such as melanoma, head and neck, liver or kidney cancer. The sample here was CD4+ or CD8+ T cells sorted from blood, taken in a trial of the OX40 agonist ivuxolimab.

CDR3: CASSLLTDRGETQYF. CDR3 nucleotides: TGTGCCAGCAGCTTACTTACCGACCGGGGAGAGACCCAGTACTTC. The V and J genes are TRBV7-9 and TRBJ2-5, with a tentative D call TRBD2 (5 bases). Germline V lookup: CDR1 SEHNR, CDR2 FQNEAQ (reference sequence). V was cut by 2 bases and J by 4 bases, with 14 bases left in between. The CDR3 runs 15 residues.